This T cell receptor beta chain was identified during a study of blood T cell repertoires in COVID-19. Study-level background: Researchers got acute and convalescent COVID-19 samples from the United States, Italy and Spain. Sample material is recorded as cDNA or gDNA derived from T cells, B-cell-depleted T cells, or PBMCs.

Under the authors' procedure: Estimates of nucleated cell counts were drawn from the amplification of reference gene primers. Profiling relied on immunoSEQ multiplex PCR, and the TCRdb table lists in-frame clones only, not all of them. V and J calls and clone size are given by that table; D and trimming were obtained from the DNA. The table records approximately 100,000 clones, around 89% of them present only once. The CDR3 is made up of 15 amino acids. Germline V gene data show CDR1 as SNHLY and CDR2 as FYNNEI. V lost 6 bases to trimming and J lost 0 bases, with 12 bases between them. This clonotype was sampled from an older woman with acute or convalescent COVID-19. V gene TRBV2 combines with J gene TRBJ1-5, with TRBD1 as a possible D gene (6 bases). The sample comprised peripheral blood. DNA of the CDR3: TGTGCCAGCAGCTGGACAGCATATAGCAATCAGCCCCAGCATTTT. Its protein is CASSWTAYSNQPQHF.